One TCR beta chain is described in this entry. Its antigen is still unknown. The CDR3 ends on some other residue instead of the conserved phenylalanine or tryptophan, so this is likely a read error. These data are taken from a study of tumor and adjacent non-tumor tissue in lung cancer (dated by TCRdb to the late 2010s). Study-wide context: By cancer type, the cohort comprised under 15 adenocarcinoma patients, a couple of squamous cell carcinoma patients and 1 small cell lung cancer patient. Among the roughly 15 patients, ages ranged from roughly 31 to 80 years, about 10 were men and 5 were women, and disease was TNM stage I to III. A total of some 130,000,000 productive TCRbeta reads were generated by sequencing, corresponding to an average of about 4.17 million reads per sample. The study compared bulk TCRbeta repertoires between lung tumor tissue and matched distant non-tumor lung tissue from about 14 lung cancer patients. TCRbeta CDR3 sequencing was performed on 25 to 30 paired specimens, with one tumor sample and one normal lung sample collected per patient. General conclusions and limits of the study: The top 100 clones made up a significantly larger cumulative share of the repertoire in normal lung than in tumor tissue. Significantly higher TCR diversity (inverse Simpson) was observed in tumor tissue than in normal lung tissue (approximately 430 vs 150, P = 0.0075, Mann-Whitney U test). Because peripheral blood was not sequenced, blood TCRbeta repertoires in the lung cancer patients of the study were not examined. With only approximately 15 patients in the cohort, the authors noted that larger samples and more detailed clinical data are needed. Younger patients had significantly higher TCR diversity, and higher tumor TCR diversity was associated with shorter overall and disease-free survival. Neither the sequencing platform nor unique molecular identifiers are named or mentioned anywhere in the methods.

The CDR3 spans 14 residues, counting both ends. CDR3 DNA only is kept here, 42 bases in frame from base 1. CDR1 and CDR2 are read off the germline V gene as SGHNT and YENEEA. RNA was isolated from bulk unsorted tissue, and RNA quality was assessed with a NanoDrop ND-1000 and an Agilent 2100. The donors were newly diagnosed lung cancer patients admitted for thoracic surgery in China from August to November 2014 who had not received prior chemotherapy. Anyone who had undergone radiotherapy or chemotherapy before, or who had another cancer at the same time, was left out of the study. Pieces of surgical tissue measuring about 1-2.2 cm3 were kept in RNAlater solution and stored at -80 degrees C until use. Library prep was done by multiplex PCR. Sequencing instrument: Illumina HiSeq 2500. Following protocols modified from ARM-PCR, the researchers constructed TCRbeta libraries through three rounds of nested PCR with primers (Table S4). Before sequencing, PCR products in the 200-500 bp range were cut out of the gel and cleaned up using the QIAquick gel extraction kit. Per the authors' processing: Reads were cleaned using Trimmomatic, were merged into complete CDR3 sequences using FLASH, and were assigned to V(D)J germline segments using MiTCR. Clonal diversity was computed as the inverse Simpson's index with VDJtools. In-frame sequences lacking a premature stop codon were counted as productive reads. TCRdb ran its own pipeline on the public reads, namely fastp trimming at Q25 and MiXCR clone calling, and kept in-frame beta chains. CDR3 protein sequences are deduplicated, and each keeps its most common genes and DNA. The V and J calls were not made by the authors but by TCRdb's processing. The sample data list 200,000 to 250,000 distinct CDR3 sequences, and roughly 70% of these were observed just once. The ten largest clones take up roughly a quarter of the sample.

The chain was built from TRBV11-3 and TRBJ2-7; tentative D gene TRBD1, with 5 bases matching. The sample taken for sequencing was lung tumor tissue. This TCR was recovered from a man aged 60 to 69 with non-small cell lung cancer. This receptor carries the CDR3 CANSLGSGSYEQYI. The DNA sequence follows: TGTGCCAACAGCTTAGGTTCAGGGTCCTACGAGCAGTACATC.